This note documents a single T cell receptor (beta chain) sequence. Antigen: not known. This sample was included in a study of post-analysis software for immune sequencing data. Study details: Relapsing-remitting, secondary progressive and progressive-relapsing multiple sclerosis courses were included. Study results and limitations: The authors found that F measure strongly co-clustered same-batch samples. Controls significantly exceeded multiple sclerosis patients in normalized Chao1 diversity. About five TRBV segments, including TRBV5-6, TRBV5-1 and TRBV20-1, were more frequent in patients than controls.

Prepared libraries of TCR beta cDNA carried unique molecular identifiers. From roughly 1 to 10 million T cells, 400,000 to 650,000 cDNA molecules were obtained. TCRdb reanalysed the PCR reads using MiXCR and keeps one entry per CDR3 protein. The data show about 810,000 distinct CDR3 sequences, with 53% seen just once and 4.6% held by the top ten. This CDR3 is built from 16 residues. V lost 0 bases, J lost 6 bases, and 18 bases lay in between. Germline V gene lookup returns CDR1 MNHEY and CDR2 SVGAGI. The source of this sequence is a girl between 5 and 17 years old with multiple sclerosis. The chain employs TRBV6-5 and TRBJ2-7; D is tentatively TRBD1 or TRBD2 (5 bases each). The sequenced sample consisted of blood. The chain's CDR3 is CASSYSYSGTQREQYF. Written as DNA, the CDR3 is TGTGCCAGCAGTTACTCGTATTCCGGGACCCAACGCGAGCAGTACTTC.